The source of this TCR beta chain is a study of blood T cell repertoires in COVID-19. Participant ages covered about 18 to 100 years across about 25 US areas. Between the trimmed V and J ends, which lost 3 bases and 4 bases, there was a span of 10 bases. The CDR3 is 14 amino acids. Germline V CDR1 and CDR2: SGHAT, FQNNGV. Using immunoSEQ multiplex PCR, the repertoire was profiled, and TCRdb retains in-frame clones only, with some absent. The sample shows about 200,000 clones, around 90% of them seen only once. The sequence was obtained from a young woman who had recovered from COVID-19. V is TRBV11-2 and J is TRBJ1-3; D is unclear. The sequenced material came from PBMCs or T cells enriched from blood (not recorded which). CDR3 nucleotides: TGTGCCAGCAGCTTGCCTTCTGGCGGAAACACCATATATTTT. This translates into CASSLPSGGNTIYF.